This T cell receptor (beta chain) appears in the sequencing data of a study of Ad26.COV2.S vaccination and SARS-CoV-2 variants. Overall study results and limits: Substantial post-vaccination breadth of spike-specific CD8+ and CD4+ T cell responses was reported. Estimates derived from TCR breadth and depth analyses may have underestimated total T cell responses. Spike-specific TCR breadth in vaccine recipients exceeded that seen in placebo recipients.

The CDR3 totals 16 residues. V shed 6 bases and J shed 0 bases, with 15 bases lying between them. Germline V gene lookup returns CDR1 MNHNY and CDR2 SVGAGI (reference sequence). Here immunoSEQ multiplex PCR was the method, and the copy in TCRdb shows in-frame clones only, minus some. The sample has over 110,000 clones; about nine tenths are singletons. With respect to this clone: Its antigen remains unknown.

The sample here was peripheral blood, taken after recovery from COVID-19. The V and J genes are TRBV6-6 and TRBJ1-3, with D unresolved. The receptor comes from a human donor who had recovered from COVID-19. The CDR3 here is CASSLTDGYSGNTIYF. CDR3 sequence (DNA): TGTGCCAGCAGCTTAACGGATGGCTACTCTGGAAACACCATATATTTT.